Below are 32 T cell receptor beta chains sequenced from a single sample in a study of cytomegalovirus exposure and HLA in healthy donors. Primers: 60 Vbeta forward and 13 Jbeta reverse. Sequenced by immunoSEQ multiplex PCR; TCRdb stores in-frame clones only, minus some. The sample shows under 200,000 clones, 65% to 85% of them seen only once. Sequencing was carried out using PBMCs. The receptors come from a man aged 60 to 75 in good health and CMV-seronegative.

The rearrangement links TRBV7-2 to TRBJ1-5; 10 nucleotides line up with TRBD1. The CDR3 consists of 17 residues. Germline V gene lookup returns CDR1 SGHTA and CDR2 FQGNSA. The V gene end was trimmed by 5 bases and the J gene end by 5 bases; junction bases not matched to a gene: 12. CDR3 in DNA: TGTGCCAGCAGCCGACAGGGGGCAAAATGGAAGGATCAGCCCCAGCATTTT. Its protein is CASSRQGAKWKDQPQHF.

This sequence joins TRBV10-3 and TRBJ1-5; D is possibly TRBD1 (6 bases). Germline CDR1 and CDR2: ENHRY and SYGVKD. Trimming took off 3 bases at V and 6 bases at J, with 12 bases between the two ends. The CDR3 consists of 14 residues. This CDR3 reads CAISDQGPGQPQHF. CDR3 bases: TGTGCCATCAGTGATCAGGGGCCCGGTCAGCCCCAGCATTTT.

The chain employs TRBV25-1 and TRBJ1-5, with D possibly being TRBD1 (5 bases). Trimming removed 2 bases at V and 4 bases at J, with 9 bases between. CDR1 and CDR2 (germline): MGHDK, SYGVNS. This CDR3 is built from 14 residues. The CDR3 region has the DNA TGTGCCAGCAGTGAAATCGGGACTAATCAGCCCCAGCATTTT. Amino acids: CASSEIGTNQPQHF.

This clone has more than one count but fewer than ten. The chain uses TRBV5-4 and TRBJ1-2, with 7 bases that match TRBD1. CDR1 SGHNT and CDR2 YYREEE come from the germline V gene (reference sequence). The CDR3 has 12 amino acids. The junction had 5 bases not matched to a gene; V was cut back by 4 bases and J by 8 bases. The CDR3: CASSPDRTGYTF. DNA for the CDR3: TGTGCCAGCAGCCCGGACAGGACGGGCTACACCTTC.

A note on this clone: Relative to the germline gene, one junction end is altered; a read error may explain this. CDR3: CSSSVWGQGDNSPLHF. In nucleotides, the CDR3 is TGTTCCAGCAGCGTATGGGGACAGGGGGATAATTCACCCCTCCACTTT. The chain joins TRBV7-9 to TRBJ1-6; 11 bases agree with TRBD1. The CDR3 extends over 16 amino acids. Germline CDR1 SEHNR, CDR2 FQNEAQ (reference sequence).

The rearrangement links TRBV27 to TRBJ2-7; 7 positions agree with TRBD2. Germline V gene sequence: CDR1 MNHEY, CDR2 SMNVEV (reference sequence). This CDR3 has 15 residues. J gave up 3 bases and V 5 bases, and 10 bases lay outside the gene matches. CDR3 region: CASSQPGLTIYEQYF. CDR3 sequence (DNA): TGTGCCAGCAGTCAACCGGGACTAACGATCTACGAGCAGTACTTC.

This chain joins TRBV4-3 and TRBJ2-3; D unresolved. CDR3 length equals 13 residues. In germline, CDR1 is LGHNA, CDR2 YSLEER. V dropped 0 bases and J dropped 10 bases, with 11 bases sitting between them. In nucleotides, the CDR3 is TGCGCCAGCAGCCAAGATCCCCAGGCTCCGCAGTATTTT. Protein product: CASSQDPQAPQYF.

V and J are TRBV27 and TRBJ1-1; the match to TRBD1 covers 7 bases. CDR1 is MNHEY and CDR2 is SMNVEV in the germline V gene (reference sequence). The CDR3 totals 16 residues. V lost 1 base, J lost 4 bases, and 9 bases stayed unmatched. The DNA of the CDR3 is TGTGCCAGCAGTTTATACAGGGGTCGGTGGGGCACTGAAGCTTTCTTT. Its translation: CASSLYRGRWGTEAFF.

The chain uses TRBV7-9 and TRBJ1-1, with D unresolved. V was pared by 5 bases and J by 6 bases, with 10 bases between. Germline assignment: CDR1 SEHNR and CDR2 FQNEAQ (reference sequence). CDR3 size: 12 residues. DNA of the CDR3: TGTGCCAGCAGCCCCGCAACGGCTGAAGCTTTCTTT. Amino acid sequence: CASSPATAEAFF.

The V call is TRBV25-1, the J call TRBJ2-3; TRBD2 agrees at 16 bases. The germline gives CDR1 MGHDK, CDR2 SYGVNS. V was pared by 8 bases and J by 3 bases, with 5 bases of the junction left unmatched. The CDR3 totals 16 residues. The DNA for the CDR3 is TGTGCCAGCCAGGGACTAGCGGGGGGGCATACAGATACGCAGTATTTT. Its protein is CASQGLAGGHTDTQYF.

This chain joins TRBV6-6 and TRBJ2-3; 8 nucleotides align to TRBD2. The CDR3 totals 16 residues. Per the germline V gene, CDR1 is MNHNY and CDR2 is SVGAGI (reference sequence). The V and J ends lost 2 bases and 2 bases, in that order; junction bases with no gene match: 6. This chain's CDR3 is CASSYLSGGYTDTQYF. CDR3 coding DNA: TGTGCCAGCAGTTACCTCTCGGGGGGGTACACAGATACGCAGTATTTT.

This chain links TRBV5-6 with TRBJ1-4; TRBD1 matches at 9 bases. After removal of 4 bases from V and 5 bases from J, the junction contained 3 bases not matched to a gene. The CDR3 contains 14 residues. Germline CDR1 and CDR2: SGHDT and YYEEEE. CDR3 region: CASSRGTGNEKLFF. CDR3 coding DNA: TGTGCCAGCAGCCGGGGGACAGGGAATGAAAAACTGTTTTTT. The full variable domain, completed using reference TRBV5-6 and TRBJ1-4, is DAGVTQSPTHLIKTRGQQVTLRCSPKSGHDTVSWYQQALGQGPQFIFQYYEEEERQRGNFPDRFSGHQFPNYSSELNVNALLLGDSALYLCASSRGTGNEKLFFGSGTQLSVL.

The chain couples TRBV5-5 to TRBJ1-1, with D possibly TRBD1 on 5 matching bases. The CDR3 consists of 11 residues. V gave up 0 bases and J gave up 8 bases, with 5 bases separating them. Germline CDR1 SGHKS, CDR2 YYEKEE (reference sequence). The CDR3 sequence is CASSLDREAFF. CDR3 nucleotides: TGTGCCAGCAGCTTGGACAGGGAAGCTTTCTTT.

The CDR3 DNA reads TGCGCCAGCAGAGGGACAGGGAACACCGGGGAGCTGTTTTTT. Residues: CASRGTGNTGELFF. The V gene is TRBV4-1, the J gene TRBJ2-2; 8 bases match TRBD1. J was trimmed by 1 base and V by 6 bases; bases with no gene match: 1. Germline loops: CDR1 MGHRA, CDR2 YSYEKL. The CDR3 runs 14 residues.

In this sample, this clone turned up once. The CDR3 region is CASGRGTGAYEQYF. In DNA form, the CDR3 reads TGTGCTAGTGGTCGAGGGACAGGTGCCTACGAGCAGTACTTC. V and J are TRBV12-5 and TRBJ2-7, with TRBD1 matching 8 bases. The germline V gene has CDR1 LGHNT and CDR2 FRNRAP. V trimming: 5 bases; J trimming: 2 bases; junction bases outside the gene matches: 5. This CDR3 is 14 amino acids long.

The CDR3 region has the DNA TGTGCCAGCAGAGCGACAGGGGGCGGTTTTAATGAGCAGTTCTTC. Protein: CASRATGGGFNEQFF. This chain connects TRBV28 to TRBJ2-1, with 10 bases matching TRBD1. J gave up 7 bases and V 6 bases, and 9 bases lay outside the gene matches. The CDR3 spans 15 residues. Germline V gives CDR1 MDHEN, CDR2 SYDVKM. The full variable domain, in which reference TRBV28 and TRBJ2-1 provide the parts outside the CDR3, is DVKVTQSSRYLVKRTGEKVFLECVQDMDHENMFWYRQDPGLGLRLIYFSYDVKMKEKGDIPEGYSVSREKKERFSLILESASTNQTSMYLCASRATGGGFNEQFFGPGTRLTVL.

The CDR3: CASSRGNQPQHF. In DNA, the CDR3 is TGTGCCAGCAGTAGAGGGAATCAGCCCCAGCATTTT. V is TRBV7-8 and J is TRBJ1-5, with unresolved D. Germline CDR1 and CDR2: SGHVS and FQNEAQ. This CDR3 is 12 amino acids long. The ends were cut back, 6 bases at V and 4 bases at J, with 7 bases in the middle.

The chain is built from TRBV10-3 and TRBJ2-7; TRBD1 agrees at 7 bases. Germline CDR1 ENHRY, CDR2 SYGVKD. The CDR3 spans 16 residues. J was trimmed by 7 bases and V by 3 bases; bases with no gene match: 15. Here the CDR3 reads CAISDRDSASWGEQYF. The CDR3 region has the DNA TGTGCCATCAGTGACCGGGACAGTGCTTCCTGGGGGGAGCAGTACTTC.

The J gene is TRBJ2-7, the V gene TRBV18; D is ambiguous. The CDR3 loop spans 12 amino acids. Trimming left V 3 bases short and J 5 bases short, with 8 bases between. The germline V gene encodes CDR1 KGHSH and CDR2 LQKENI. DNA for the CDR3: TGTGCCAGCTCACCCGGGTCCGACGAGCAGTACTTC. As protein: CASSPGSDEQYF.

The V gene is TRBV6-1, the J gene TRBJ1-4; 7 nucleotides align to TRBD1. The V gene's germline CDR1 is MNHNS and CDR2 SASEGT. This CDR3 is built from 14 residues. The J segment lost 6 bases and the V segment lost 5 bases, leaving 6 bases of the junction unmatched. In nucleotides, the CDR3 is TGTGCCAGCAGTTCGGACAGGTCGTATGAAAAACTGTTTTTT. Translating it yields CASSSDRSYEKLFF.

CDR3 sequence (DNA): TGTGCCTGGAGTGAGGGGTCTAATGAAAAACTGTTTTTT. Translated: CAWSEGSNEKLFF. V usage is TRBV30 and J usage is TRBJ1-4, with a tentative D call TRBD1 (5 bases). Trimming took 1 base from V and 3 from J, leaving 6 bases between them. The CDR3 is made up of 13 amino acids. The germline V gene has CDR1 GTSNPN and CDR2 SVGIG (reference sequence).

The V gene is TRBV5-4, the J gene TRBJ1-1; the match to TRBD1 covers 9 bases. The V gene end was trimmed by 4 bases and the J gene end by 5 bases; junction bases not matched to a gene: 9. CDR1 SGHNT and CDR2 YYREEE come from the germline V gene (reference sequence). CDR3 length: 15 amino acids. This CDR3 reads CASSLTRTGATEAFF. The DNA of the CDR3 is TGTGCCAGCAGCCTAACCCGGACAGGGGCTACTGAAGCTTTCTTT.

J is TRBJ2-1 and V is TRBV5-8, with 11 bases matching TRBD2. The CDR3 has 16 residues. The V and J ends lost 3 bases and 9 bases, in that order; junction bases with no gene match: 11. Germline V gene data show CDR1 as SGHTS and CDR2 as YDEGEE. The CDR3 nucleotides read TGTGCCAGCAGCTCGGATTTACTAGCGGGAGCCAGTGAGCAGTTCTTC. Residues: CASSSDLLAGASEQFF.

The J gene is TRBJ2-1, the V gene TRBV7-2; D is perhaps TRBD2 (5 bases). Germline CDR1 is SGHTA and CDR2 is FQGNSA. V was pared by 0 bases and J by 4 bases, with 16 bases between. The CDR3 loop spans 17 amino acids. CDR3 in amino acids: CASSLAGGSSSYNEQFF. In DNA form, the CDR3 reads TGTGCCAGCAGCTTAGCGGGTGGGTCTAGCAGTTACAATGAGCAGTTCTTC.

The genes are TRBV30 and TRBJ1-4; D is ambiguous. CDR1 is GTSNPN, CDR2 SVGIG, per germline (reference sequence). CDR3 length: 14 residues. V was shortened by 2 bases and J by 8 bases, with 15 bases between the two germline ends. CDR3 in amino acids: CAWSLTRRGEKLFF. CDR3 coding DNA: TGTGCCTGGAGTTTGACACGCCGAGGGGAAAAACTGTTTTTT.

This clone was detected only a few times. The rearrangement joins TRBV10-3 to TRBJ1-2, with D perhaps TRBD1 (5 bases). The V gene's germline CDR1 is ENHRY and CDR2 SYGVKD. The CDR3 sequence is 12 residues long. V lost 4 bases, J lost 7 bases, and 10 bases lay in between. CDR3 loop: CAISGGSIGYTF. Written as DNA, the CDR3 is TGTGCCATCAGTGGGGGCAGTATTGGCTACACCTTC.

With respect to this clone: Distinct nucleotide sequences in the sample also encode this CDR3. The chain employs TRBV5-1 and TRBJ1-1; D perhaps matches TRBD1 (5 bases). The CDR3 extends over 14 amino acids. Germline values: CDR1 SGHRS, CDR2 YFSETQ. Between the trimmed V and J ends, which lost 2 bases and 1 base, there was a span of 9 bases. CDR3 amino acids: CASSFSQGNTEAFF. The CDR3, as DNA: TGCGCCAGCAGCTTCTCTCAGGGGAACACTGAAGCTTTCTTT.

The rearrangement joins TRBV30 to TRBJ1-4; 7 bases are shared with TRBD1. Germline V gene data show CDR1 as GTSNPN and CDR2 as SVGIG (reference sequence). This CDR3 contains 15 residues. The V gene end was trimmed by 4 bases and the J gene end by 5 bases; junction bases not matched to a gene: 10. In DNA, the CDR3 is TGTGCCTGGAACAATGGCAAGACAGGGAATGAAAAACTGTTTTTT. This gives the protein CAWNNGKTGNEKLFF.

This chain's CDR3 is CSVEVGFSGQGSVQYF. The CDR3, as DNA: TGCAGCGTTGAAGTTGGTTTCTCCGGACAGGGGAGTGTGCAGTACTTC. The V gene is TRBV29-1, the J gene TRBJ2-7; 9 bases are shared with TRBD1. The CDR3 extends over 16 amino acids. Germline loops: CDR1 SQVTM, CDR2 ANQGSEA. Trimming took 1 base from V and 9 from J; bases not matched to a gene: 16.

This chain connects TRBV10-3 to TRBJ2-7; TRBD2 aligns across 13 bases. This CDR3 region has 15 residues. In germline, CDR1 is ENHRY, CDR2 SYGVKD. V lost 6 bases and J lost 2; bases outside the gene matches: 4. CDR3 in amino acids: CAISPGLAGTYEQYF. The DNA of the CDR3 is TGTGCCATCAGCCCGGGACTAGCGGGGACCTACGAGCAGTACTTC.

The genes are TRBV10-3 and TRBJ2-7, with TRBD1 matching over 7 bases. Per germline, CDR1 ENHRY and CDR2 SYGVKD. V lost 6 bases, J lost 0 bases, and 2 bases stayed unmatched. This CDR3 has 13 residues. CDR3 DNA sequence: TGTGCCATCAGCGGGACAGCCTCCTACGAGCAGTACTTC. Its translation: CAISGTASYEQYF.

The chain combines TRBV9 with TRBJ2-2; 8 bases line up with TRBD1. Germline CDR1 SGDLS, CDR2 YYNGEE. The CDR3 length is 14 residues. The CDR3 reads CATSQGADTGELFF. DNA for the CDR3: TGTGCAACAAGCCAGGGGGCAGACACCGGGGAGCTGTTTTTT.